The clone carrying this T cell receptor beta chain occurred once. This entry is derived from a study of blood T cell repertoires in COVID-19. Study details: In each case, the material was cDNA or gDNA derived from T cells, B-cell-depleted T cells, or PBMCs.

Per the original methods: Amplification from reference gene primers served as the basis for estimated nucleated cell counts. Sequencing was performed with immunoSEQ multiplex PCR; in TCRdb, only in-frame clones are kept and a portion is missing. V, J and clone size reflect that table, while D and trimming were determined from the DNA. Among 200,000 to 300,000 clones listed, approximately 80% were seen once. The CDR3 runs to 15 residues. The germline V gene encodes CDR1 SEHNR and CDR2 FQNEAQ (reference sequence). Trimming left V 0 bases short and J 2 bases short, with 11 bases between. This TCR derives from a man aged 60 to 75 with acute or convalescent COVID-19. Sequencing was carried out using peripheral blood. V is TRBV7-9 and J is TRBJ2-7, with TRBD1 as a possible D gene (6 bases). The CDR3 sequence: CASSLATGSPYEQYF. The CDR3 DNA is TGTGCCAGCAGCTTAGCCACAGGGTCCCCCTACGAGCAGTACTTC. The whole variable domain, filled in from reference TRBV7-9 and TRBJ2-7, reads DTGVSQNPRHKITKRGQNVTFRCDPISEHNRLYWYRQTLGQGPEFLTYFQNEAQLEKSRLLSDRFSAERPKGSFSTLEIQRTEQGDSAMYLCASSLATGSPYEQYFGPGTRLTVT.